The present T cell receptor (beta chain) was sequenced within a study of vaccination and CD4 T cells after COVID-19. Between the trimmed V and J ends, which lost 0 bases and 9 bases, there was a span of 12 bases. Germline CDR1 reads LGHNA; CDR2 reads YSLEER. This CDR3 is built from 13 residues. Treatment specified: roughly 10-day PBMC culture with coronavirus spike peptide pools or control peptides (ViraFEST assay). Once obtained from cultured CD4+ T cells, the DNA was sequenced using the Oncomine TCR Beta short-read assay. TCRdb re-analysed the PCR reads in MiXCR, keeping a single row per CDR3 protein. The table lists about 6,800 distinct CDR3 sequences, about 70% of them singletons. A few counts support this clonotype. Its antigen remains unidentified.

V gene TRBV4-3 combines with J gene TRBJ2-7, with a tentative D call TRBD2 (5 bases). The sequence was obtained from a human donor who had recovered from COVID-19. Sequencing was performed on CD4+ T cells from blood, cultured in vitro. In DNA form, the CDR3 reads TGCGCCAGCAGCCAAGAAGTATTGCGGGTGCAGTACTTC. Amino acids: CASSQEVLRVQYF.